This T cell receptor (beta chain) derives from a study of blood T cell repertoires in COVID-19. Study information: The study drew acute and convalescent COVID-19 samples from the United States, Italy and Spain. PBMCs, B-cell-depleted T cells, or T cells provided the cDNA or gDNA that made up the material.

Trimming took 4 bases from V and 6 from J, leaving 9 bases between them. The CDR3 sequence is 13 residues long. Looked up from germline, CDR1 is SNHLY and CDR2 is FYNNEI. Authors' methods: By means of reference gene primer amplification, nucleated cell counts were estimated. This table comes from immunoSEQ multiplex PCR, and its TCRdb copy is limited to in-frame clones, with some not included. Clone size and the V and J calls come from that table; the DNA yielded D and trimming. The data contain approximately 94,000 clones, less than 90% of them singletons. V and J are TRBV2 and TRBJ2-2; no definite D call. This clonotype originated in a man aged 25-40 years in a cohort sampled during active COVID-19. The source material was peripheral blood. The chain's CDR3 is CASSVELPGELFF. For the CDR3, the DNA is TGTGCCAGCAGTGTTGAACTGCCCGGGGAGCTGTTTTTT.